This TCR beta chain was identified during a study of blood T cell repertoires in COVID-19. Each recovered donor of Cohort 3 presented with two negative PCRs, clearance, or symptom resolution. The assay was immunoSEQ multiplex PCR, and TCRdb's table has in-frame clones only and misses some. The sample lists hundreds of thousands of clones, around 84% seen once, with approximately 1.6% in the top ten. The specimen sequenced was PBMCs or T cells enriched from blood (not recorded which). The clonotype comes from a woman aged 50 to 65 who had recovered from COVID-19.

The CDR3 DNA sequence: TGTGCCACCCAGGGGTTAGGGCGGACCAATCAGCCCCAGCATTTT. Its protein is CATQGLGRTNQPQHF. This chain uses TRBV5-8 with TRBJ1-5, with D possibly TRBD1 on 6 matching bases. The CDR3 covers 15 residues. CDR1 SGHTS and CDR2 YDEGEE come from the germline V gene. Trimming removed 9 bases from V and 3 bases from J, with 19 bases in between.